A single TCR beta chain is shown here with its context. This entry is derived from a study of blood T cell repertoires in COVID-19. CDR1 and CDR2 (germline): SEHNR, FQNEAQ (reference sequence). The germline V and J ends were trimmed by 5 bases and 8 bases, with 16 bases remaining between them. The CDR3 consists of 14 residues. In the authors' methods: Estimated nucleated cell counts came from reference gene primer amplification. The method was immunoSEQ multiplex PCR; TCRdb's version includes in-frame clones alone and lacks a portion of them. That table gives V, J and clone size, and the DNA gave D and trimming. The sample lists about 330,000 clones, approximately 84% occurring once. Individuals aged 18 to 89 years were recruited from approximately 24 US areas. Two negative PCRs, clearance, or symptom resolution were required of recovered Cohort 3 donors.

This sequence joins TRBV7-9 and TRBJ2-1; TRBD2 is a possible D gene (5 bases). Sequencing was carried out using PBMCs or T cells enriched from blood (not recorded which). The clonotype was recovered from a woman aged 25 to 39 who had recovered from COVID-19. CDR3 sequence reads: CASSADGVLDEQFF. The CDR3 DNA is TGTGCCAGCAGCGCTGACGGGGTTCTGGATGAGCAGTTCTTC.